The present T cell receptor beta chain was sequenced within a study of blood T cell repertoires in COVID-19. Study summary: Spain, Italy and the United States supplied samples that represented acute and convalescent COVID-19. Sources were T cells, B-cell-depleted T cells, or PBMCs; the material itself was cDNA or gDNA.

CDR3 length equals 15 residues. In germline, CDR1 is SGDLS, CDR2 YYNGEE. The V segment lost 2 bases and the J segment 2 bases; nucleotides outside the gene matches: 6. As handled by the study authors: How many nucleated cells were present was estimated from reference gene primer amplification. Sequencing used immunoSEQ multiplex PCR; TCRdb keeps in-frame clones, though not all of them. That table is the source of V, J and clone size, and D and trimming were worked out from the DNA. The sample has about 220,000 clones, approximately 86% seen once. The receptor comes from a woman aged 30 to 39 who had recovered from COVID-19. The gene calls are TRBV9 and TRBJ2-7, with 8 bases identical to TRBD1. Sequenced material: peripheral blood. CDR3 region: CASSVGTGGTYEQYF. CDR3 DNA sequence: TGTGCCAGCAGCGTCGGGACAGGCGGAACCTACGAGCAGTACTTC. The whole variable domain, filled in from reference TRBV9 and TRBJ2-7, reads DSGVTQTPKHLITATGQRVTLRCSPRSGDLSVYWYQQSLDQGLQFLIQYYNGEERAKGNILERFSAQQFPDLHSELNLSSLELGDSALYFCASSVGTGGTYEQYFGPGTRLTVT.